This TCR beta chain emerged from a study of T cells in Graves' hyperthyroidism and ophthalmopathy. In germline, CDR1 is MNHEY, CDR2 SMNVEV (reference sequence). The CDR3 is 14 amino acids. V lost 0 bases and J lost 7; bases outside the gene matches: 3. Authors of the study amplified TCR beta CDR3 regions from RNA transcripts. First-round RT-PCR of the TCR CDR3 relied on the HTBI primer set. TCRdb passed the multiplex PCR reads through MiXCR, listing each CDR3 protein once. Altogether under 400,000 distinct CDR3 sequences are present, roughly 15% being singletons, with the ten largest covering 15% to 20%. Diagnoses used clinical symptoms, serum thyroxine and TRAb, thyroid ultrasound and orbital computed tomography.

The TCR comes from a woman aged 55-69 years with Graves' ophthalmopathy. The V call is TRBV27, the J call TRBJ1-5; 7 bases map to TRBD1. Sequenced: blood. CDR3 sequence reads: CASSLSTGAQPQHF. CDR3 nucleotides: TGTGCCAGCAGTTTATCTACAGGGGCGCAGCCCCAGCATTTT.